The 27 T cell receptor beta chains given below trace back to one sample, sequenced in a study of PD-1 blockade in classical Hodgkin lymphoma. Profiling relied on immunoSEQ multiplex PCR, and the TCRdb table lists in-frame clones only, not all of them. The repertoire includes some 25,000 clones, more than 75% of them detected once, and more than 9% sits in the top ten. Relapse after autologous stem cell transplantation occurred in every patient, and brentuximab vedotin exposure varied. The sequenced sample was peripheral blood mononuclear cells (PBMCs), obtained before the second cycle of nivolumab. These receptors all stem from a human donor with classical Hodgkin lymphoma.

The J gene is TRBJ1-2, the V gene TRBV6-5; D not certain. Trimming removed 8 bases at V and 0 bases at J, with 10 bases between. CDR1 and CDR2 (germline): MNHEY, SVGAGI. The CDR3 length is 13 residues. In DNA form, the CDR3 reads TGTGCCAGCGGACGGCCAACTAACTATGGCTACACCTTC. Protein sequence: CASGRPTNYGYTF.

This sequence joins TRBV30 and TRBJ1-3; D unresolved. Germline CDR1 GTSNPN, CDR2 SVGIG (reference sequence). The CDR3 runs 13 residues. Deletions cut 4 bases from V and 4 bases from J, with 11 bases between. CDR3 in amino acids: CAWTSGLGNTIYF. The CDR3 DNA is TGTGCCTGGACTTCGGGTCTCGGAAACACCATATATTTT.

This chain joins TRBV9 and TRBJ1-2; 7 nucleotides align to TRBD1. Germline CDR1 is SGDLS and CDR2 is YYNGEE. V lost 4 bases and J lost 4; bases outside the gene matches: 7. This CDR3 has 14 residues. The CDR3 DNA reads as TGTGCCAGCAGCCCAGGAGGGACAGTCTATGGCTACACCTTC. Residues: CASSPGGTVYGYTF.

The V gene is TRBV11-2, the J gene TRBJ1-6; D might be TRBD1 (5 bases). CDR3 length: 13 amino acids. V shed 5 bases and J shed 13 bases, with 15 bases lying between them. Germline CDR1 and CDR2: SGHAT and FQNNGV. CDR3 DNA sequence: TGTGCCAGCAGCCTGGAGGGGTTCGCGCCCCTCCACTTT. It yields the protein CASSLEGFAPLHF.

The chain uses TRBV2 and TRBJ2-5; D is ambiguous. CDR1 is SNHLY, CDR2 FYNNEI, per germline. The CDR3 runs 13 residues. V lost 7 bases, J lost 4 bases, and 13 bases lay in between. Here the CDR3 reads CASIWTGLETQYF. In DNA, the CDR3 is TGTGCCAGCATTTGGACCGGCTTAGAGACCCAGTACTTC.

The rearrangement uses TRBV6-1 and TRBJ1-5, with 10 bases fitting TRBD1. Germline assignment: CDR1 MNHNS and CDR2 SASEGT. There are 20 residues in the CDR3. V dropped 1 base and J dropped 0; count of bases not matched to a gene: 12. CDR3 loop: CASSEGDRGGIWHSNQPQHF. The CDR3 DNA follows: TGTGCCAGCAGTGAAGGGGACAGGGGTGGGATATGGCATAGCAATCAGCCCCAGCATTTT.

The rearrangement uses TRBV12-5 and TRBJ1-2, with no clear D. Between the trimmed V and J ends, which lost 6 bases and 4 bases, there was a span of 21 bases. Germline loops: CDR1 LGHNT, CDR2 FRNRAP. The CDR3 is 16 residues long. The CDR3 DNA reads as TGTGCTAGTGGCCCCGCGGGAGGACTACCAACCTATGGCTACACCTTC. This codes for CASGPAGGLPTYGYTF.

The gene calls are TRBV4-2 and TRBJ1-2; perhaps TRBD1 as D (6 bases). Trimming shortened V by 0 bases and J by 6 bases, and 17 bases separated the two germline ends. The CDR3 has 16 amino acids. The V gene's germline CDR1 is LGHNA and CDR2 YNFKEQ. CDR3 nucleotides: TGTGCCAGCAGCCAAGAGCCGACAGGAGAACAGAATGGCTACACCTTC. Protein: CASSQEPTGEQNGYTF.

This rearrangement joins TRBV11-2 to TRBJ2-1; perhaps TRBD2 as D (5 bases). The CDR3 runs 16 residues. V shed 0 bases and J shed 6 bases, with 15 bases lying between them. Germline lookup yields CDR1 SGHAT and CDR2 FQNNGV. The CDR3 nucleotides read TGTGCCAGCAGCTTAGATCCCCGGACTGTTACCAATGAGCAGTTCTTC. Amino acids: CASSLDPRTVTNEQFF.

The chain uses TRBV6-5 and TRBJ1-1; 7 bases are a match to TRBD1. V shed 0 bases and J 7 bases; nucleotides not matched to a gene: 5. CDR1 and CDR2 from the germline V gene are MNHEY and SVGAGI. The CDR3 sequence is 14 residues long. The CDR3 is CASSYSRGLGEAFF. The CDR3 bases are TGTGCCAGCAGTTACTCGAGGGGGCTCGGTGAAGCTTTCTTT.

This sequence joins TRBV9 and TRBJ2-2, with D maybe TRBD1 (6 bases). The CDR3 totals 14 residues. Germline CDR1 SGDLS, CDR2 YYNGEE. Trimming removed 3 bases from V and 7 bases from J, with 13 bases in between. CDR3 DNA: TGTGCCAGCAGCGCCGCGAGGGGGTACGGGGAGCTGTTTTTT. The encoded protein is CASSAARGYGELFF.

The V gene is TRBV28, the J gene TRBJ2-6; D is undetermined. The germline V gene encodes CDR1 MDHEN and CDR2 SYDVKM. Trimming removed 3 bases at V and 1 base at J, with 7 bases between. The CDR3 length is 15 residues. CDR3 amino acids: CASSFRLSGANVLTF. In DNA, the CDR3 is TGTGCCAGCAGTTTCAGGTTGTCTGGGGCCAACGTCCTGACTTTC.

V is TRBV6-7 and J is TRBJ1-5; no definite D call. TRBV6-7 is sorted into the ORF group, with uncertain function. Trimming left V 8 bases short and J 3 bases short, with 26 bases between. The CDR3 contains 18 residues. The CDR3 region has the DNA TGTGCCAGCCCCCCAAGCAGCAGGAAAAGTTTCTACAATCAGCCCCAGCATTTT. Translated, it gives CASPPSSRKSFYNQPQHF.

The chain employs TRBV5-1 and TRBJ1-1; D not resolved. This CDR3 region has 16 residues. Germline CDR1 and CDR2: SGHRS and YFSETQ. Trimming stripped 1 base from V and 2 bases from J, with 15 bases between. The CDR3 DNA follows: TGCGCCAGCAGCTTGTTGGGCCTCCATTTTAACACTGAAGCTTTCTTT. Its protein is CASSLLGLHFNTEAFF.

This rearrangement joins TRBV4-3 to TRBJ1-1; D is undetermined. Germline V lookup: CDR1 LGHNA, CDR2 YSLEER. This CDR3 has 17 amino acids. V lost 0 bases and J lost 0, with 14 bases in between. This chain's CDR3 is CASSQDPVRSMNTEAFF. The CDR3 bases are TGCGCCAGCAGCCAAGATCCTGTCAGGTCCATGAACACTGAAGCTTTCTTT.

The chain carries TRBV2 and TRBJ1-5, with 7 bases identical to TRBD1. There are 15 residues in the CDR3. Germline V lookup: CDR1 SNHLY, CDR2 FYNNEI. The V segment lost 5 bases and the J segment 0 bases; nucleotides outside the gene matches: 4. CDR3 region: CASSRDRISNQPQHF. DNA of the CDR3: TGTGCCAGCAGTCGGGACAGAATTAGCAATCAGCCCCAGCATTTT.

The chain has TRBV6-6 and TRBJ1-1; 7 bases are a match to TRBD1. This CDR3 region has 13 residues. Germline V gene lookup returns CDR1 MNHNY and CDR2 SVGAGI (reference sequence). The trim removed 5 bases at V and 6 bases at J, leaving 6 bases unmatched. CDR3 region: CASSRQGSAEAFF. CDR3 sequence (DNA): TGTGCCAGCAGTCGACAGGGATCTGCTGAAGCTTTCTTT.

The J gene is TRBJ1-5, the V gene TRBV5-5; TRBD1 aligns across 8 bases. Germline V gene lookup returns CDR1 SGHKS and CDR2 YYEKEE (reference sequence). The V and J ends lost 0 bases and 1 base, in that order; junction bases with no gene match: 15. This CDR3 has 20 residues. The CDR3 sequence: CASSLDYPTGDPSSNQPQHF. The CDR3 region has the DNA TGTGCCAGCAGCTTGGACTATCCGACAGGGGACCCATCCAGCAATCAGCCCCAGCATTTT. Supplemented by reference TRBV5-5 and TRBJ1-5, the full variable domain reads DAGVTQSPTHLIKTRGQQVTLRCSPISGHKSVSWYQQVLGQGPQFIFQYYEKEERGRGNFPDRFSARQFPNYSSELNVNALLLGDSALYLCASSLDYPTGDPSSNQPQHFGDGTRLSIL.

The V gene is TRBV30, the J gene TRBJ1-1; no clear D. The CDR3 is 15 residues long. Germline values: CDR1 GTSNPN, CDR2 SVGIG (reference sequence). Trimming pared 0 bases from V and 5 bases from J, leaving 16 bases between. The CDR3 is CAWSVQRILRTEAFF. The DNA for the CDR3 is TGTGCCTGGAGTGTTCAGAGGATTTTAAGGACTGAAGCTTTCTTT.

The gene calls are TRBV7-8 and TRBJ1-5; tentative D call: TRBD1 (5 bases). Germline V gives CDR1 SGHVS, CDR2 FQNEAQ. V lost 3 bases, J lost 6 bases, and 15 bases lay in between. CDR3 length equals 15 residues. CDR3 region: CASSLGTWDGQPQHF. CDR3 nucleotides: TGTGCCAGCAGCTTGGGGACTTGGGACGGTCAGCCCCAGCATTTT.

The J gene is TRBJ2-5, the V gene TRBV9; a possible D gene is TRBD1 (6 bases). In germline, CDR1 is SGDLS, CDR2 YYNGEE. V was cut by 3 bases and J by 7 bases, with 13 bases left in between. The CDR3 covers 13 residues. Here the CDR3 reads CASSATGSRTQYF. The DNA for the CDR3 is TGTGCCAGCAGCGCCACAGGGAGTCGGACCCAGTACTTC.

CDR3: CASSLAGGQYF. CDR3 DNA: TGTGCCAGCAGCTTAGCGGGGGGTCAGTATTTT. The V and J genes are TRBV7-2 and TRBJ2-3; TRBD2 might be the D (6 bases). CDR3 length: 11 amino acids. V was pared by 0 bases and J by 12 bases, with 7 bases between. Looked up from germline, CDR1 is SGHTA and CDR2 is FQGNSA.

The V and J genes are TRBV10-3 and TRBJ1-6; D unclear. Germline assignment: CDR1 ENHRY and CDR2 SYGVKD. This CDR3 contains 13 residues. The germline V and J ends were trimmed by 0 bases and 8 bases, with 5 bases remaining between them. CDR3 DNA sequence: TGTGCCATCAGTGAGTCGAACGATTCACCCCTCCACTTT. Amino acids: CAISESNDSPLHF.

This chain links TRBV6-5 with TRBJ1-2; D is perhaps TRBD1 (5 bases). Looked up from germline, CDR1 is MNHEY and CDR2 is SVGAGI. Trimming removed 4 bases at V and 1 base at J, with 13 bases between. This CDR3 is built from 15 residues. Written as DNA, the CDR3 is TGTGCCAGCAGTTCGGCCCCGGGGCTTAACTATGGCTACACCTTC. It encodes CASSSAPGLNYGYTF.

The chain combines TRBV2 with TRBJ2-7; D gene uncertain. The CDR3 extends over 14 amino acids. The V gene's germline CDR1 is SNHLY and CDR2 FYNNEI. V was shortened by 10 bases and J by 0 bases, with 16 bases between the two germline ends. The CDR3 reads CATHAERSSYEQYF. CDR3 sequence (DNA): TGTGCCACCCATGCCGAGCGAAGCTCCTACGAGCAGTACTTC.

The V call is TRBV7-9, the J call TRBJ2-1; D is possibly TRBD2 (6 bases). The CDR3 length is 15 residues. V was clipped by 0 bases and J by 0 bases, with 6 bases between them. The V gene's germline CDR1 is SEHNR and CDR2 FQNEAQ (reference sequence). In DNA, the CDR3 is TGTGCCAGCAGCTTAGCCGGGAGCTCCTACAATGAGCAGTTCTTC. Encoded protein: CASSLAGSSYNEQFF. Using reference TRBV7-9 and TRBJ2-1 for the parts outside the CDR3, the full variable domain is DTGVSQNPRHKITKRGQNVTFRCDPISEHNRLYWYRQTLGQGPEFLTYFQNEAQLEKSRLLSDRFSAERPKGSFSTLEIQRTEQGDSAMYLCASSLAGSSYNEQFFGPGTRLTVL.

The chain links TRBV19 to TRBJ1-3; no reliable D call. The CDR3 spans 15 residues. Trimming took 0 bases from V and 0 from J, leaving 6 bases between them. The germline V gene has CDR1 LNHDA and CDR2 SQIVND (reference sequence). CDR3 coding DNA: TGTGCCAGTAGTATAGATCAAGGCTCTGGAAACACCATATATTTT. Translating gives CASSIDQGSGNTIYF.